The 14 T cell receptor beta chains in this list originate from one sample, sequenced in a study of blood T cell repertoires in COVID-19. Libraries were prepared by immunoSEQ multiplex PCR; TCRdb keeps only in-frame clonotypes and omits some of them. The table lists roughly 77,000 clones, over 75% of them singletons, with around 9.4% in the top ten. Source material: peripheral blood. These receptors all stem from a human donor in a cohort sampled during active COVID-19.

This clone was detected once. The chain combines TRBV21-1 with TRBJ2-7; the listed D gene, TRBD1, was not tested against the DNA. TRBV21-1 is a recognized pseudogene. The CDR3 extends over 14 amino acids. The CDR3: CASSNRGITYEQYF. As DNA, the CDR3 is TGTGCCAGCAGCAACAGGGGAATAACCTACGAGCAGTACTTC.

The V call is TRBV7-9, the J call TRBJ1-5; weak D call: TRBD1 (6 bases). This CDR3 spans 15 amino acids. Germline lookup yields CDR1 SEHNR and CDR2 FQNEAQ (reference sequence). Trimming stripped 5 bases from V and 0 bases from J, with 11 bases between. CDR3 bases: TGTGCCAGCAGCCCGACAGGAGATAGCAATCAGCCCCAGCATTTT. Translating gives CASSPTGDSNQPQHF. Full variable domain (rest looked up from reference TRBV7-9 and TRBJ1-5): DTGVSQNPRHKITKRGQNVTFRCDPISEHNRLYWYRQTLGQGPEFLTYFQNEAQLEKSRLLSDRFSAERPKGSFSTLEIQRTEQGDSAMYLCASSPTGDSNQPQHFGDGTRLSIL.

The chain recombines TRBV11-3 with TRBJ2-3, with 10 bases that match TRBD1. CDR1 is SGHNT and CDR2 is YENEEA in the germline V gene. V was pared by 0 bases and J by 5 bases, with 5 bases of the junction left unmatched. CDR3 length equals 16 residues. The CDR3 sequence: CASSLEWTGGIDTQYF. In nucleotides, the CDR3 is TGTGCCAGCAGCTTAGAATGGACAGGGGGAATAGATACGCAGTATTTT.

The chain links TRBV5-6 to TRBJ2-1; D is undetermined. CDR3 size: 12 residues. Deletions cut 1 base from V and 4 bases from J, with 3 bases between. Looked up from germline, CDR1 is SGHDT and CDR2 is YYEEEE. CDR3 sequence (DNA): TGTGCCAGCAGCTTGCGGTACAATGAGCAGTTCTTC. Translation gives CASSLRYNEQFF.

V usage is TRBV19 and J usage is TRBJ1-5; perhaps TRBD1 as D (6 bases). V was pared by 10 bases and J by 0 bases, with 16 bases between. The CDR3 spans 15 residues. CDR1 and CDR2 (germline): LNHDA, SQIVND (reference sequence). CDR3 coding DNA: TGTGCCATCTCCGGGACAACAAATAGCAATCAGCCCCAGCATTTT. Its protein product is CAISGTTNSNQPQHF.

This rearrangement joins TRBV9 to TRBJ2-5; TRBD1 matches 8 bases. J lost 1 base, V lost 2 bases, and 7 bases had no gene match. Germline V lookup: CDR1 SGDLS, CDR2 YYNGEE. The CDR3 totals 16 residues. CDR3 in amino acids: CASSVSLGQGQETQYF. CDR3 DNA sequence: TGTGCCAGCAGCGTCTCGTTAGGACAGGGCCAAGAGACCCAGTACTTC.

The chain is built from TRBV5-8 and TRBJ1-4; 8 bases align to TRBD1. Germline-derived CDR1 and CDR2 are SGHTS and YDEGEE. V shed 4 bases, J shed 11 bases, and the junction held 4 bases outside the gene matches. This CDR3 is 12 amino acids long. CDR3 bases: TGTGCCAGCAGCCAATACAGGGGGAAACTGTTTTTT. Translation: CASSQYRGKLFF.

The CDR3 DNA is TGTGCCAGCAGGCTTCGACAGGGTGGCTATGGCTACACCTTC. Its translation: CASRLRQGGYGYTF. The chain has TRBV2 and TRBJ1-2; 7 bases map to TRBD1. J was trimmed by 4 bases and V by 6 bases; bases with no gene match: 8. The CDR3 contains 14 residues. Germline V gene data show CDR1 as SNHLY and CDR2 as FYNNEI.

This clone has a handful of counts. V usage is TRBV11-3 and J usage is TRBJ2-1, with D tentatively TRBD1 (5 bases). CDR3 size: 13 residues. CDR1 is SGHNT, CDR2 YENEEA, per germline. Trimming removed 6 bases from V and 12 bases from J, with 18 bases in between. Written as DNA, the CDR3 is TGTGCCAGCAGTTTCCTAACCCAGGGAAGGCAGTTCTTC. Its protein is CASSFLTQGRQFF. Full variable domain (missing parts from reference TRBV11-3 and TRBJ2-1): EAGVVQSPRYKIIEKKQPVAFWCNPISGHNTLYWYLQNLGQGPELLIRYENEEAVDDSQLPKDRFSAERLKGVDSTLKIQPAELGDSAVYLCASSFLTQGRQFFGPGTRLTVL.

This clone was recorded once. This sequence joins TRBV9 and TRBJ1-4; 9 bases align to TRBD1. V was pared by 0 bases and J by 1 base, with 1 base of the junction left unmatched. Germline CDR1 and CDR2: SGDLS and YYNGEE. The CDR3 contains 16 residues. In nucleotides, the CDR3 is TGTGCCAGCAGCGTAGAGGGACAGGGAACTAATGAAAAACTGTTTTTT. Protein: CASSVEGQGTNEKLFF. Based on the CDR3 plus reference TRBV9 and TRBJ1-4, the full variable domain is DSGVTQTPKHLITATGQRVTLRCSPRSGDLSVYWYQQSLDQGLQFLIQYYNGEERAKGNILERFSAQQFPDLHSELNLSSLELGDSALYFCASSVEGQGTNEKLFFGSGTQLSVL.

CDR3: CASSGRTGGAGGGYTF. CDR3 in DNA: TGCGCCAGCAGCGGAAGGACAGGGGGCGCGGGGGGTGGCTACACCTTC. The chain is built from TRBV4-1 and TRBJ1-2; 11 bases agree with TRBD1. This CDR3 comprises 16 residues. Germline lookup yields CDR1 MGHRA and CDR2 YSYEKL. Trimming removed 5 bases from V and 7 bases from J; junction bases left unmatched: 12.

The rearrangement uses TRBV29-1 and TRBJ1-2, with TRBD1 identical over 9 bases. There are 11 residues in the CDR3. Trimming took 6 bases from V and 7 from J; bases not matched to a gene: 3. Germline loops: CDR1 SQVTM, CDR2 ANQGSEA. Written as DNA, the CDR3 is TGCAGCGTAGGACAGGGGAGTGGCTACACCTTC. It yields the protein CSVGQGSGYTF. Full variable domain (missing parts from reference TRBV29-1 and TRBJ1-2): SAVISQKPSRDICQRGTSLTIQCQVDSQVTMMFWYRQQPGQSLTLIATANQGSEATYESGFVIDKFPISRPNLTFSTLTVSNMSPEDSSIYLCSVGQGSGYTFGSGTRLTVV.

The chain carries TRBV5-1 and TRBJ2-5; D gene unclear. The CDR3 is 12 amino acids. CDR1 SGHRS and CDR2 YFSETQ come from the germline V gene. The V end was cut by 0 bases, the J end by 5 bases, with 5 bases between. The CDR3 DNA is TGCGCCAGCAGCTTGGAGCTGGAGACCCAGTACTTC. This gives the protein CASSLELETQYF.

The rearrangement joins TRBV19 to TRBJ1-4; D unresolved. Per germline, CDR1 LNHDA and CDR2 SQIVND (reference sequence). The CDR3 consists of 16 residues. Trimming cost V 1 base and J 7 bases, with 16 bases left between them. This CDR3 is CASSIGGAFRGEKLFF. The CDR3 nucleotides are TGTGCCAGTAGTATAGGCGGAGCATTTCGTGGTGAAAAACTGTTTTTT.